The T cell receptor beta chain described here comes from a study of breast tumors, draining lymph nodes, adjacent tissues. TCRdb itself ran the multiplex PCR reads through MiXCR, one entry per CDR3 protein. The sample carries about 14,000 distinct CDR3 sequences, around 50% recorded once. Study-level findings and limits: Compared with basal-like, luminal-like tumors shared significantly more repertoire with nontumor tissue. The data were judged consistent with most tumor T cells coming from lymph node and expanding in tumor. Tumors had less TCR diversity than lymph nodes, more than nontumor tissue.

Trimming removed 8 bases at V and 1 base at J, with 9 bases between. The germline V gene has CDR1 SGHAT and CDR2 FQNNGV. CDR3 length equals 13 residues. As for this clonotype: Its specificity is not known.

The receptor comes from a female donor with breast cancer. Some clones in this sample may be carry-over from other donors' samples. This chain uses TRBV11-2 with TRBJ1-3, with D tentatively TRBD1 (6 bases). Sample: tumor-adjacent breast tissue. CDR3 sequence: CASGGGSGNTIYF. The CDR3 DNA follows: TGTGCCAGCGGGGGCGGTTCTGGAAACACCATATATTTT. Complete variable domain (other parts from reference TRBV11-2 and TRBJ1-3): EAGVAQSPRYKIIEKRQSVAFWCNPISGHATLYWYQQILGQGPKLLIQFQNNGVVDDSQLPKDRFSAERLKGVDSTLKIQPAKLEDSAVYLCASGGGSGNTIYFGEGSWLTVV.